The present T cell receptor (beta chain) was sequenced within a study of shared clonotypes between healthy human individuals. At the level of the study: The donor group consisted of a couple of women and three men, aged 18 to 49. Study-wide results and caveats: Relative to memory subsets, naive subsets generally showed larger estimated richness.

For this clone: Its matching antigen is unknown.

Positively selected for CCR7, the CD45RO-negative cells used as naive CD8 cells excluded terminally differentiated effector memory CD45RA+ cells. Here immunoSEQ multiplex PCR was the method, and the copy in TCRdb shows in-frame clones only, minus some. This repertoire shows roughly 2.1 million clones, 93% found once; its top ten account for over 1.5%. The material sequenced was naive CD8+ T cells from PBMCs. The receptor was derived from a man younger than 35 in good health. Some clones in this sample may be carry-over from other donors' samples.

The CDR3 spells CASSPISGGVGYTF. The CDR3 coding sequence is TGTGCCAGCAGCCCAATTTCTGGGGGGGTAGGCTACACCTTC. The J gene is TRBJ1-2, the V gene TRBV27, with a possible D match to TRBD1 (5 bases). Looked up from germline, CDR1 is MNHEY and CDR2 is SMNVEV (reference sequence). This CDR3 has 14 residues. V lost 6 bases and J lost 8, with 19 bases in between.